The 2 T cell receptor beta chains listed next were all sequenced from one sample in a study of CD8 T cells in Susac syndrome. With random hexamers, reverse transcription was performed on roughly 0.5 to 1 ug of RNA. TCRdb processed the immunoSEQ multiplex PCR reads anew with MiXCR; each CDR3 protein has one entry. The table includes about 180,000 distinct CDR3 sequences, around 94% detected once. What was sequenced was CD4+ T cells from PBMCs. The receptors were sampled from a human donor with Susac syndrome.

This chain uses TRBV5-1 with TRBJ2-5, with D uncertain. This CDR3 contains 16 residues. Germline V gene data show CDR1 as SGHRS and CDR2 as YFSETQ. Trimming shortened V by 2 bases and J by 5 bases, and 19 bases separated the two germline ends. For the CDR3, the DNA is TGCGCCAGCAGCTTAGCACCCGGGCAGGAAAGCGAGACCCAGTACTTC. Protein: CASSLAPGQESETQYF.

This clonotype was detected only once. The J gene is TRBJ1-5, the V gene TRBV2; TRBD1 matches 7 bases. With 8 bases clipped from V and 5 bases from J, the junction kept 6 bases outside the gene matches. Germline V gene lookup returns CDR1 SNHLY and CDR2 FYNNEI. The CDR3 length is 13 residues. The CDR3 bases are TGTGCCAGCGGAGGGGACAGCTATCAGCCCCAGCATTTT. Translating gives CASGGDSYQPQHF.